The 15 T cell receptor beta chains presented below share a single source sample, sequenced in a study of shared clonotypes between healthy human individuals. The method was immunoSEQ multiplex PCR; TCRdb's version includes in-frame clones alone and lacks a portion of them. Among over a million clones, roughly 80% were seen once, and the ten largest hold less than 1.5%. Sequencing used memory CD4+ T cells sorted from blood. Subset indicated: CD45RA-negative fraction. These receptors were obtained from a young man in good health.

In this sample, this clone turned up a few times. V usage is TRBV6-5 and J usage is TRBJ2-3, with TRBD1 matching over 7 bases. The germline V gene has CDR1 MNHEY and CDR2 SVGAGI. The length of the CDR3 is 15 residues. The trim removed 4 bases at V and 0 bases at J, leaving 4 bases unmatched. The CDR3 nucleotides read TGTGCCAGCAGTTTAGGGGGCTGGAGCACAGATACGCAGTATTTT. It encodes CASSLGGWSTDTQYF.

Comment on this clone: One end of the junction varies from germline; a read error may be responsible. The rearrangement links TRBV7-7 to TRBJ2-2, with D unresolved. The CDR3 covers 13 residues. The germline V gene encodes CDR1 SSHAT and CDR2 FNYEAQ (reference sequence). The CDR3 DNA sequence: TGTGCTAGCAGCTTAGCTAGCACCGGGGAGCTGTTTTTT. Residues: CASSLASTGELFF.

This clone was seen just once. In the same sample, other DNA sequences code for this CDR3. The J gene is TRBJ1-2, the V gene TRBV2; perhaps TRBD1 as D (5 bases). The length of the CDR3 is 13 residues. V was clipped by 4 bases and J by 2 bases, with 8 bases between them. Germline V lookup: CDR1 SNHLY, CDR2 FYNNEI. CDR3 protein: CASSASGNYGYTF. DNA of the CDR3: TGTGCCAGCAGTGCTTCAGGGAACTATGGCTACACCTTC.

The V call is TRBV4-1, the J call TRBJ1-5; D call uncertain. The CDR3 extends over 16 amino acids. Germline V CDR1 and CDR2: MGHRA, YSYEKL. The V end was cut by 0 bases, the J end by 2 bases, with 11 bases between. CDR3: CASSQEGRAGNQPQHF. DNA for the CDR3: TGCGCCAGCAGCCAAGAGGGGAGGGCGGGCAATCAGCCCCAGCATTTT.

Concerning this clone: Additional DNA sequences in this sample encode the identical CDR3. The chain is built from TRBV5-1 and TRBJ1-2; no clear D gene. The CDR3 runs to 13 residues. The V gene's germline CDR1 is SGHRS and CDR2 YFSETQ. With 0 bases removed from V and 2 bases from J, the gap between germline ends came to 5 bases. The CDR3 spells CASSLGQNYGYTF. The CDR3 DNA reads as TGCGCCAGCAGCTTGGGACAAAACTATGGCTACACCTTC.

The chain joins TRBV18 to TRBJ2-3; no clear D gene. Trimming pared 3 bases from V and 1 base from J, leaving 8 bases between. This CDR3 region has 14 residues. The germline CDR1 and CDR2 sequences are KGHSH and LQKENI. The CDR3 nucleotides are TGTGCCAGCTCACCCGCTATGGGCACAGATACGCAGTATTTT. Its translation: CASSPAMGTDTQYF.

Only one count was recorded for this clone. The V gene is TRBV6-5, the J gene TRBJ2-7; D remains ambiguous. V lost 6 bases to trimming and J lost 0 bases, with 12 bases between them. Germline CDR1 MNHEY, CDR2 SVGAGI. The CDR3 contains 14 residues. In DNA form, the CDR3 reads TGTGCCAGCAGGTATTTCCGAGACTCCTACGAGCAGTACTTC. Translating gives CASRYFRDSYEQYF.

This chain joins TRBV7-9 and TRBJ2-7; possible D gene TRBD1, 6 bases. CDR1 SEHNR and CDR2 FQNEAQ come from the germline V gene (reference sequence). Trimming stripped 5 bases from V and 1 base from J, with 15 bases between. The CDR3 runs to 15 residues. CDR3 sequence reads: CASSPRQALSYEQYF. In nucleotides, the CDR3 is TGTGCCAGCAGCCCACGACAGGCCCTATCCTACGAGCAGTACTTC.

The chain couples TRBV10-3 to TRBJ2-1, with D uncertain. Germline CDR1 and CDR2: ENHRY and SYGVKD. The CDR3 length is 14 residues. Trimming left V 3 bases short and J 0 bases short, with 6 bases between. The CDR3 loop is CAISDGFSYNEQFF. CDR3 in DNA: TGTGCCATCAGTGACGGATTCTCCTACAATGAGCAGTTCTTC.

This clone was found once. This chain uses TRBV7-9 with TRBJ2-2, with D possibly matching TRBD2 (5 bases). The V and J ends lost 5 bases and 6 bases respectively, with 13 bases between them. Germline V lookup: CDR1 SEHNR, CDR2 FQNEAQ (reference sequence). The CDR3 extends over 14 amino acids. CDR3 sequence (DNA): TGTGCCAGCAGCAAGGTCCTTAGCGCCGGGGAGCTGTTTTTT. It yields the protein CASSKVLSAGELFF.

The rearrangement uses TRBV27 and TRBJ2-7; the match to TRBD2 covers 9 bases. The V segment lost 6 bases and the J segment 3 bases; nucleotides outside the gene matches: 6. CDR3 length: 14 residues. Germline lookup yields CDR1 MNHEY and CDR2 SMNVEV (reference sequence). CDR3 loop: CASSSGTSFYEQYF. CDR3 in DNA: TGTGCCAGCAGCTCCGGGACTAGCTTCTACGAGCAGTACTTC.

The chain is built from TRBV18 and TRBJ2-1; 9 nucleotides match TRBD2. Germline V gene data show CDR1 as KGHSH and CDR2 as LQKENI. The V segment lost 3 bases and the J segment 3 bases; nucleotides outside the gene matches: 3. The CDR3 is made up of 15 amino acids. This CDR3 reads CASSPTSGHYNEQFF. For the CDR3, the DNA is TGTGCCAGCTCACCGACTAGCGGACACTACAATGAGCAGTTCTTC.

The chain uses TRBV7-9 and TRBJ2-4; D may be TRBD1 or TRBD2 (5 bases each). Germline loops: CDR1 SEHNR, CDR2 FQNEAQ (reference sequence). V lost 5 bases to trimming and J lost 8 bases, with 7 bases between them. The length of the CDR3 is 11 residues. CDR3 nucleotide sequence: TGTGCCAGCAGCCGGGGCGACATTCAGTACTTC. Amino acid sequence: CASSRGDIQYF. Together with reference TRBV7-9 and TRBJ2-4, the CDR3 gives the full variable domain: DTGVSQNPRHKITKRGQNVTFRCDPISEHNRLYWYRQTLGQGPEFLTYFQNEAQLEKSRLLSDRFSAERPKGSFSTLEIQRTEQGDSAMYLCASSRGDIQYFGAGTRLSVL.

This clone was recorded at least ten times. At the DNA level, this CDR3 is encoded by other sequences in the same sample as well. This chain links TRBV5-1 with TRBJ2-7; D remains unclear. V gave up 2 bases and J gave up 0 bases, with 9 bases separating them. The V gene's germline CDR1 is SGHRS and CDR2 YFSETQ. The CDR3 totals 14 residues. The chain's CDR3 is CASSLGRSSYEQYF. CDR3 DNA sequence: TGCGCCAGCAGCTTAGGTAGGTCCTCCTACGAGCAGTACTTC.

The chain has TRBV5-5 and TRBJ2-7; 10 nucleotides agree with TRBD1. Germline V lookup: CDR1 SGHKS, CDR2 YYEKEE (reference sequence). The CDR3 extends over 16 amino acids. Unmatched junction bases numbered 5, after V lost 0 bases and J lost 2 bases. The CDR3 loop reads CASSLGTGGTTYEQYF. CDR3 nucleotide sequence: TGTGCCAGCAGCTTGGGGACAGGGGGGACCACCTACGAGCAGTACTTC.